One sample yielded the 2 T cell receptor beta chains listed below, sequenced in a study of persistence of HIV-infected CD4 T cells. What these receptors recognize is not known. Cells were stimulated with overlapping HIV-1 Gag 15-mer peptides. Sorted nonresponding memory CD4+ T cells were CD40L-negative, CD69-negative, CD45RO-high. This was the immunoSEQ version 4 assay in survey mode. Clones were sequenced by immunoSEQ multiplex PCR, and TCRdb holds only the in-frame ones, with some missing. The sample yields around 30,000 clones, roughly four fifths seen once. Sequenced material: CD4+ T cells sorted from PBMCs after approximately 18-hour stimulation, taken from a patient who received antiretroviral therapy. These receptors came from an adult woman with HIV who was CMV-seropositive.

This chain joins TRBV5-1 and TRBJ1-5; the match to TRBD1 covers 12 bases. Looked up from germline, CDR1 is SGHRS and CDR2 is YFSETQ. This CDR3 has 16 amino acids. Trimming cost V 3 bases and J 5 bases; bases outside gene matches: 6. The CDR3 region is CASSSGTGGYDQPQHF. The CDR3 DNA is TGCGCCAGCAGCTCCGGGACAGGGGGCTACGATCAGCCCCAGCATTTT.

CDR3 coding DNA: TGTGCCAGCAGCTTGCCCCGAGGAGAGGGCTACACCTTC. Translated, it gives CASSLPRGEGYTF. The chain employs TRBV5-4 and TRBJ1-2; D call uncertain. CDR1 SGHNT and CDR2 YYREEE come from the germline V gene (reference sequence). V shed 1 base and J shed 8 bases, with 12 bases lying between them. This CDR3 contains 13 residues. The full variable domain, with the rest looked up from reference TRBV5-4 and TRBJ1-2, is ETGVTQSPTHLIKTRGQQVTLRCSSQSGHNTVSWYQQALGQGPQFIFQYYREEENGRGNFPPRFSGLQFPNYSSELNVNALELDDSALYLCASSLPRGEGYTFGSGTRLTVV.